The clone carrying this TCR beta chain came up once. The target antigen is unknown. This record comes from a study of shared clonotypes between healthy human individuals. Overall study results and limits: Sorted-subset sequencing, rarefaction showed, was incomplete despite large depth.

Assay used: immunoSEQ multiplex PCR; TCRdb lists only in-frame clones, some missing. The data show roughly 1,500,000 clones, around 98.5% seen once. The V and J ends lost 4 bases and 2 bases respectively, with 16 bases between them. This CDR3 contains 16 residues. The germline CDR1 and CDR2 sequences are KGHSH and LQKENI. This clonotype was obtained from a man in his thirties or forties in good health. The specimen was naive CD4+ T cells sorted from blood. The subset is: CD45RA+ positively selected. The rearrangement links TRBV18 to TRBJ2-3; D is unclear. The CDR3 region has the DNA TGTGCCAGCTCACTGGTCGAAATTGGACCCACAGATACGCAGTATTTT. It yields the protein CASSLVEIGPTDTQYF.